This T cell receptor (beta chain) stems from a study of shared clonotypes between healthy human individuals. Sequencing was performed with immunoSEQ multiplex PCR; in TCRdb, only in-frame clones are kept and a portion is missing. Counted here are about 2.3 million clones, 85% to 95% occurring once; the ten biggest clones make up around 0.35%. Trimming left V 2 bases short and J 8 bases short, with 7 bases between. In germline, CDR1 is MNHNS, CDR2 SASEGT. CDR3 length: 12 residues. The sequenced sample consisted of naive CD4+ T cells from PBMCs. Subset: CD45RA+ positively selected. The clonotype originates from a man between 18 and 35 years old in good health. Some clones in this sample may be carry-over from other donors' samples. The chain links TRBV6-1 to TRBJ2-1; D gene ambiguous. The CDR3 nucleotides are TGTGCCAGCAGTGAAAAGGGTCATGAGCAGTTCTTC. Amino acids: CASSEKGHEQFF.